The rows below give T cell receptor beta chains drawn from one sample of a study of cytomegalovirus exposure and HLA in healthy donors. The repertoire was sequenced with immunoSEQ multiplex PCR; TCRdb's copy has only in-frame clones and lacks some. The repertoire holds roughly 230,000 clones, with roughly 91% as singletons. Sample: PBMCs. The receptors stem from a woman aged 25-40 years in good health and CMV-seronegative. The CDR3 runs from the conserved cysteine through the conserved F or W. A D gene is named only where the DNA matches it firmly. Clone size appears in some rows only: once, few, many, or a class for an expanded clone.

D: TRBD2; size: NA; V: TRBV5-6; J: TRBJ2-5; CDR3: CASSLSSWTSDQETQYF; DNA: TGTGCCAGCAGCTTGAGTTCTTGGACTAGCGACCAAGAGACCCAGTACTTC
D: TRBD2; size: NA; V: TRBV5-1; J: TRBJ2-7; CDR3: CASSPGLANYYEQYF; DNA: TGCGCCAGCAGCCCTGGACTAGCGAATTACTACGAGCAGTACTTC
D: NA; size: NA; V: TRBV10-2; J: TRBJ1-4; CDR3: CASSEFNEKLFF; DNA: TGCGCCAGCAGTGAGTTTAATGAAAAACTGTTTTTT
D: NA; size: NA; V: TRBV4-1; J: TRBJ2-1; CDR3: CASSQVEGGEQFF; DNA: TGCGCCAGCAGCCAAGTAGAGGGCGGGGAGCAGTTCTTC
D: NA; size: NA; V: TRBV5-1; J: TRBJ2-7; CDR3: CASSTVATSYEQYF; DNA: TGCGCCAGCAGCACTGTAGCGACCTCCTACGAGCAGTACTTC
D: NA; size: few; V: TRBV11-2; J: TRBJ2-7; CDR3: CASSLGVLVGSSYEQYF; DNA: TGTGCCAGCAGCTTAGGCGTACTAGTAGGGAGCTCCTACGAGCAGTACTTC
D: TRBD2; size: NA; V: TRBV7-7; J: TRBJ2-5; CDR3: CASSLTSGSLETQYF; DNA: TGTGCCAGCAGCTTAACTAGCGGGAGTCTGGAGACCCAGTACTTC
D: NA; size: NA; V: TRBV29-1; J: TRBJ1-1; CDR3: CSGLHMNTEAFF; DNA: TGCAGCGGACTACACATGAACACTGAAGCTTTCTTT
D: NA; size: NA; V: TRBV2; J: TRBJ1-4; CDR3: CASSEFGQGNEKLFF; DNA: TGTGCCAGCAGTGAATTTGGGCAGGGGAATGAAAAACTGTTTTTT
D: NA; size: NA; V: TRBV9; J: TRBJ2-2; CDR3: CASSAGSLVAGELFF; DNA: TGTGCCAGCAGCGCGGGGTCGCTAGTGGCCGGGGAGCTGTTTTTT
D: TRBD1; size: NA; V: TRBV10-1; J: TRBJ2-7; CDR3: CAAPGTGGDEQYF; DNA: TGCGCCGCACCCGGGACAGGGGGCGACGAGCAGTACTTC
D: TRBD1; size: NA; V: TRBV7-6; J: TRBJ1-4; CDR3: CASSLVARDRGHNEKLFF; DNA: TGTGCCAGCAGCTTAGTGGCCCGAGACAGGGGGCATAATGAAAAACTGTTTTTT
D: TRBD1; size: NA; V: TRBV10-1; J: TRBJ1-5; CDR3: CASSDQQTGVEDQPQHF; DNA: TGCGCCAGCAGTGACCAACAGACAGGGGTAGAGGATCAGCCCCAGCATTTT
D: TRBD2; size: NA; V: TRBV7-6; J: TRBJ2-3; CDR3: CASSPGAAGGTDTQYF; DNA: TGTGCCAGCAGCCCCGGGGCGGCGGGAGGCACAGATACGCAGTATTTT
D: TRBD1; size: few; V: TRBV2; J: TRBJ2-1; CDR3: CASSAGQGGLNEQFF; DNA: TGTGCCAGCAGTGCGGGACAGGGGGGCCTCAATGAGCAGTTCTTC
D: NA; size: once; V: TRBV27; J: TRBJ2-3; CDR3: CASSFEAGTDTQYF; DNA: TGTGCCAGCAGTTTCGAGGCCGGCACAGATACGCAGTATTTT
D: TRBD1; size: NA; V: TRBV9; J: TRBJ2-1; CDR3: CASGTGTYNEQFF; DNA: TGTGCCAGCGGGACAGGAACATACAATGAGCAGTTCTTC
D: TRBD2; size: NA; V: TRBV27; J: TRBJ2-5; CDR3: CASSLSVGGIGETQYF; DNA: TGTGCCAGCAGTTTATCAGTGGGAGGGATCGGGGAGACCCAGTACTTC